This passage covers 7 T cell receptor beta chains from one sample sequenced in a study of T cell repertoires in cytomegalovirus infection. TCRdb fed the reads into MiXCR, producing one record per CDR3 protein. There are a few hundred thousand distinct CDR3 sequences in the sample; about 40% occur only once, and about half lies in the top ten. Their antigen targets remain unknown. The specimen was cultured PBMCs, collected from culture after CMV antigen stimulation. The receptors were sampled from a human donor in good health (CMV status not recorded). Some clones in this sample may be carry-over from other donors' samples.

The chain joins TRBV7-2 to TRBJ2-3; 7 bases align to TRBD1. The CDR3 length is 16 residues. V shed 3 bases, J shed 0 bases, and the junction held 6 bases outside the gene matches. The germline gives CDR1 SGHTA, CDR2 FQGNSA. The CDR3 region has the DNA TGTGCCAGCAGCTTTAACAGGGGCCCTAGCACAGATACGCAGTATTTT. Amino acids: CASSFNRGPSTDTQYF.

The gene calls are TRBV7-2 and TRBJ2-5; D not certain. Germline values: CDR1 SGHTA, CDR2 FQGNSA. CDR3 length: 13 amino acids. V was trimmed by 2 bases and J by 7 bases, leaving 11 bases between them. The CDR3 is CASSLRPAGTQYF. The CDR3 region has the DNA TGTGCCAGCAGCTTACGCCCTGCCGGGACCCAGTACTTC.

The sample holds one count of this clonotype. The gene calls are TRBV24-1 and TRBJ2-3; no definite D call. The germline V gene has CDR1 KGHDR and CDR2 SFDVKD. V gave up 3 bases and J gave up 6 bases, with 9 bases separating them. The CDR3 loop spans 13 amino acids. The CDR3 sequence is CATSDGSSDTQYF. The CDR3 DNA reads TGTGCCACCAGTGATGGCTCTTCGGATACGCAGTATTTT.

The chain carries TRBV7-2 and TRBJ2-1; 12 nucleotides match TRBD2. The trim removed 5 bases at V and 5 bases at J, leaving 7 bases unmatched. Germline CDR1 is SGHTA and CDR2 is FQGNSA. The CDR3 covers 16 residues. The DNA of the CDR3 is TGTGCCAGCAGCCCCACTAGCGGGAGGCTTCACAATGAGCAGTTCTTC. Protein product: CASSPTSGRLHNEQFF.

The chain combines TRBV4-2 with TRBJ2-1, with a weak D call TRBD2 (7 bases). The length of the CDR3 is 15 residues. The germline V gene has CDR1 LGHNA and CDR2 YNFKEQ. V was pared by 4 bases and J by 8 bases, with 18 bases between. This chain's CDR3 is CASSREGGGHDEQFF. The CDR3 DNA sequence: TGTGCCAGCAGCCGGGAGGGGGGGGGCCACGATGAGCAGTTCTTC.

The sample holds a few counts of this clonotype. The chain recombines TRBV2 with TRBJ1-6; 9 positions agree with TRBD1. The germline gives CDR1 SNHLY, CDR2 FYNNEI. This CDR3 has 19 residues. The junction had 13 bases not matched to a gene; V was cut back by 7 bases and J by 0 bases. Here the CDR3 reads CASKRDREGTSSYNSPLHF. CDR3 DNA sequence: TGTGCCAGCAAAAGGGACAGGGAAGGGACAAGCTCCTATAATTCACCCCTCCACTTT.

This clonotype was detected only a few times. The chain's CDR3 is CASGAGTQLAKNIQYF. The CDR3, as DNA: TGTGCCAGCGGCGCCGGGACACAATTAGCCAAAAACATTCAGTACTTC. V usage is TRBV12-3 or TRBV12-4 and J usage is TRBJ2-4; TRBD1 might be the D (6 bases). CDR3 length equals 16 residues. The V gene lost 8 bases and the J gene lost 0 bases, with 17 bases spanning the gap.